This T cell receptor (beta chain) is drawn from a study of CD4 T cells in relation to SARS-CoV-2 and coronaviruses. For the study at large: PBMCs were cultured with antigen for roughly 11 days before TCR beta sequencing. Negative control cultures got HIV-1 Nef peptides or no peptide.

Only in-frame clones appear in the TCRdb table, and some are missing; sequencing was by immunoSEQ multiplex PCR. The sample holds nearly 25,000 clones, more than 60% seen once. Worth noting for this clone: As yet, its antigen is unknown.

Germline V gene sequence: CDR1 KGHSH, CDR2 LQKENI. The CDR3 runs to 18 residues. V lost 3 bases, J lost 0 bases, and 11 bases stayed unmatched. CD4+ T cells from unexposed donors were obtained before the COVID-19 pandemic (2011-2018). Isolation of CD4+ T cells took place after around eleven days in culture. The origin of this receptor is a human donor in good health. The source material was CD4+ T cells from PBMCs, cultured in vitro. The chain is built from TRBV18 and TRBJ1-5, with 7 bases aligning to TRBD1. DNA for the CDR3: TGTGCCAGCTCACCCATCCCGGGGGGACAGAATAGCAATCAGCCCCAGCATTTT. The encoded protein is CASSPIPGGQNSNQPQHF.